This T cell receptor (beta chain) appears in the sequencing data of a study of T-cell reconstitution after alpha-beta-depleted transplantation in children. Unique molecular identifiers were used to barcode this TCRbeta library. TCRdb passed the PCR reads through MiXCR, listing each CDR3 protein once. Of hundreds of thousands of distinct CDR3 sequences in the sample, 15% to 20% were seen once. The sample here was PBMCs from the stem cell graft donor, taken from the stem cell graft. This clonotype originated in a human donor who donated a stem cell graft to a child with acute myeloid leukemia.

The CDR3 nucleotides read TGTGCCAGCAGACAGGGTTGGCTGAGGACCTCCTACGAGCAGTACGTC. Its protein is CASRQGWLRTSYEQYV. This rearrangement joins TRBV25-1 to TRBJ2-7; a weak D match, TRBD1 (6 bases). This CDR3 comprises 16 residues. Between the trimmed V and J ends, which lost 6 bases and 0 bases, there was a span of 18 bases. Per the germline V gene, CDR1 is MGHDK and CDR2 is SYGVNS.